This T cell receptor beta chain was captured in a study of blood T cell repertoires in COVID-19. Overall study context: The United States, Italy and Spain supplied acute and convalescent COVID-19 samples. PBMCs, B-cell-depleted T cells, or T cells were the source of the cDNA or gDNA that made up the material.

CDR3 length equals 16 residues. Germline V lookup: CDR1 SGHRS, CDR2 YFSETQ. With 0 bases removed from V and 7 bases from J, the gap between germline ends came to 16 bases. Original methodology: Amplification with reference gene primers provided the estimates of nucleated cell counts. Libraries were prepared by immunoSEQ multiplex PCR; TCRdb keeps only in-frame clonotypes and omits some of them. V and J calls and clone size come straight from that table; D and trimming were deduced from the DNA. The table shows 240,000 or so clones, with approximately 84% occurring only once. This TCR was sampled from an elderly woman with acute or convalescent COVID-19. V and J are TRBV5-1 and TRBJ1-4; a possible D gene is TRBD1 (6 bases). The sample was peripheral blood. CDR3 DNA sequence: TGCGCCAGCAGCTTGGCCGGGGGGGCTGGCAGTGAAAAACTGTTTTTT. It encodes CASSLAGGAGSEKLFF.